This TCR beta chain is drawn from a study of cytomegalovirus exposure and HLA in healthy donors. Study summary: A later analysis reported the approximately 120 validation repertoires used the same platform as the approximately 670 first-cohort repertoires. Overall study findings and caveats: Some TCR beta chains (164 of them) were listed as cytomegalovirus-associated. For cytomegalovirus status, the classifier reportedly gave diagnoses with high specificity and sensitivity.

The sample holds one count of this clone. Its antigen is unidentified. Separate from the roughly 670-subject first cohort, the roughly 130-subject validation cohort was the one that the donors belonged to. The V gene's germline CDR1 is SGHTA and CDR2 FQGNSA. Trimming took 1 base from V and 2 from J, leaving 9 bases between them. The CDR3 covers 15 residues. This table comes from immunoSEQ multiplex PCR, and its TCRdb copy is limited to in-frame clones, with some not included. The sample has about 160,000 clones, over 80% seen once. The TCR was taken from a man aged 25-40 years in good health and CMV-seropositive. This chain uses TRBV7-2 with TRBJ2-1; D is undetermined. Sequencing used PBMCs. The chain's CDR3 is CASSLVAPPYNEQFF. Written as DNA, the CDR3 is TGTGCCAGCAGCTTAGTTGCGCCCCCCTACAATGAGCAGTTCTTC.